This T cell receptor (beta chain) was sequenced in a study of siplizumab effects on memory and regulatory T cells. Repertoires were generated with immunoSEQ multiplex PCR, while TCRdb's copy carries only in-frame clones and drops some. The sample includes around 110,000 clones, about 95% seen only once; the top ten take about 1.8%. V lost 6 bases and J lost 9, with 12 bases in between. CDR3 length equals 12 residues. In germline, CDR1 is KGHSH, CDR2 LQKENI. V and J are TRBV18 and TRBJ1-5, with a weak D call TRBD1 (5 bases). Material for sequencing was non-Treg CD4+ T cells sorted from blood. This clonotype was obtained from a human donor in good health. The CDR3 nucleotides read TGTGCCAGCTCGAACCCCGGGGGGCCCCAGCATTTT. Translation gives CASSNPGGPQHF.